The 13 T cell receptor beta chains listed next were all sequenced from one sample in a study of blood T cell repertoires in COVID-19. The method was immunoSEQ multiplex PCR; TCRdb's version includes in-frame clones alone and lacks a portion of them. The table shows over 450,000 clones, with 89% occurring only once. Sample: peripheral blood. Receptors originate from a man younger than 30 with COVID-19, enrolled during active disease.

V is TRBV21-1 and J is TRBJ2-7; the DNA was not used to check the table's D call, TRBD2. TRBV21-1 is a pseudogene segment. This CDR3 region has 14 residues. The CDR3 nucleotides read TGTGCCAGCAGCAATCGACGGGGCTCCTACGAGCAGTACTTC. As protein: CASSNRRGSYEQYF.

V usage is TRBV5-4 and J usage is TRBJ2-5; weak D call: TRBD1 (6 bases). The CDR3 has 15 residues. V dropped 2 bases and J dropped 2 bases, with 13 bases sitting between them. Germline CDR1 reads SGHNT; CDR2 reads YYREEE (reference sequence). The CDR3 nucleotides are TGTGCCAGCAGCTTTGATACAGGGAGACAAGAGACCCAGTACTTC. The encoded protein is CASSFDTGRQETQYF.

The rearrangement links TRBV27 to TRBJ2-5; TRBD2 matches at 13 bases. The length of the CDR3 is 17 residues. Germline V gene lookup returns CDR1 MNHEY and CDR2 SMNVEV (reference sequence). V shed 5 bases and J 3 bases; nucleotides not matched to a gene: 9. The CDR3 region has the DNA TGTGCCAGCAGTGACACAGGACTAGCGGGGGCGAAAGAGACCCAGTACTTC. This encodes CASSDTGLAGAKETQYF.

This clone appeared once. The identical CDR3 is also encoded by other nucleotide sequences in the sample. J is TRBJ2-7 and V is TRBV3-1 (or the pseudogene TRBV3-2), with 7 bases fitting TRBD2. Germline V gene lookup returns CDR1 LGHDT and CDR2 YNNKEL (reference sequence). V was pared by 1 base and J by 1 base, with 1 base of the junction left unmatched. The CDR3 has 14 amino acids. The DNA for the CDR3 is TGTGCCAGCAGCCAAGTGGGGGGGTCCTACGAGCAGTACTTC. Translated, it gives CASSQVGGSYEQYF.

The chain recombines TRBV3-1 (or the pseudogene TRBV3-2) with TRBJ1-2; the D gene is possibly TRBD1 (6 bases). CDR3 length: 15 amino acids. With 1 base removed from V and 0 bases from J, the gap between germline ends came to 9 bases. Germline V gives CDR1 LGHDT, CDR2 YNNKEL (reference sequence). The CDR3: CASSQADRPNYGYTF. In DNA, the CDR3 is TGTGCCAGCAGCCAAGCTGACAGGCCTAACTATGGCTACACCTTC.

This CDR3 reads CASRTGGGSADTQYF. The CDR3 nucleotides read TGTGCCAGCAGGACAGGGGGGGGGTCTGCGGATACGCAGTATTTT. The chain combines TRBV6-5 with TRBJ2-3; 9 bases fit TRBD1. This CDR3 contains 15 residues. From germline, CDR1 is MNHEY and CDR2 SVGAGI. V lost 6 bases and J lost 6; bases outside the gene matches: 10.

The chain joins TRBV16 to TRBJ2-1; TRBD1 might be the D (5 bases). Germline CDR1 and CDR2: KGHSY and FQNENV. The CDR3 has 15 amino acids. V was shortened by 0 bases and J by 8 bases, with 14 bases between the two germline ends. CDR3 in amino acids: CASSQSGPGCYEQFF. CDR3 nucleotide sequence: TGTGCCAGCAGCCAATCGGGCCCAGGGTGCTATGAGCAGTTCTTC.

The rearrangement links TRBV5-1 to TRBJ2-7, with TRBD2 identical over 7 bases. In germline, CDR1 is SGHRS, CDR2 YFSETQ. The CDR3 consists of 15 residues. The trim removed 4 bases at V and 2 bases at J, leaving 9 bases unmatched. The CDR3 DNA follows: TGCGCCAGCAGCGCCCCAGCGGGGAGAACCTACGAGCAGTACTTC. As protein: CASSAPAGRTYEQYF. Full variable domain (missing parts from reference TRBV5-1 and TRBJ2-7): KAGVTQTPRYLIKTRGQQVTLSCSPISGHRSVSWYQQTPGQGLQFLFEYFSETQRNKGNFPGRFSGRQFSNSRSEMNVSTLELGDSALYLCASSAPAGRTYEQYFGPGTRLTVT.

V and J are TRBV4-2 and TRBJ2-7, with a weak D call TRBD1 (5 bases). In germline, CDR1 is LGHNA, CDR2 YNFKEQ. Trimming left V 1 base short and J 2 bases short, with 6 bases between. This CDR3 contains 13 residues. In DNA, the CDR3 is TGTGCCAGCAGCCAAGGCAGGGCCTACGAGCAGTACTTC. This translates into CASSQGRAYEQYF.

The rearrangement joins TRBV6-1 to TRBJ2-7; the D gene is possibly TRBD1 (5 bases). The CDR3 loop spans 16 amino acids. Germline values: CDR1 MNHNS, CDR2 SASEGT. The V gene lost 4 bases and the J gene lost 5 bases, with 21 bases spanning the gap. The CDR3 sequence: CASSGPQGSIRDEQYF. The CDR3 DNA reads TGTGCCAGCAGTGGTCCTCAGGGAAGTATCAGAGACGAGCAGTACTTC.

J is TRBJ1-5 and V is TRBV6-5; tentative D call: TRBD1 (6 bases). Germline V gene data show CDR1 as MNHEY and CDR2 as SVGAGI. CDR3 length: 13 residues. V gave up 10 bases and J gave up 4 bases, with 14 bases separating them. This CDR3 reads CATSGTKNQPQHF. The CDR3 DNA reads TGTGCCACCTCCGGGACAAAAAATCAGCCCCAGCATTTT.

V usage is TRBV3-1 (or the pseudogene TRBV3-2) and J usage is TRBJ2-7; 11 bases match TRBD2. V was clipped by 4 bases and J by 0 bases; unmatched bases: 2. CDR1 and CDR2 from the germline V gene are LGHDT and YNNKEL (reference sequence). The CDR3 is made up of 15 amino acids. This CDR3 is CASSLAGGHSYEQYF. The CDR3 region has the DNA TGTGCCAGCAGCCTAGCGGGGGGGCACTCCTACGAGCAGTACTTC.

V is TRBV2 and J is TRBJ2-7; 7 bases match TRBD1. The germline V gene encodes CDR1 SNHLY and CDR2 FYNNEI. With 9 bases clipped from V and 4 bases from J, the junction kept 6 bases outside the gene matches. The CDR3 is made up of 12 amino acids. In nucleotides, the CDR3 is TGTGCCAGTTTTCACAGGGGATACGAGCAGTACTTC. Its protein is CASFHRGYEQYF.